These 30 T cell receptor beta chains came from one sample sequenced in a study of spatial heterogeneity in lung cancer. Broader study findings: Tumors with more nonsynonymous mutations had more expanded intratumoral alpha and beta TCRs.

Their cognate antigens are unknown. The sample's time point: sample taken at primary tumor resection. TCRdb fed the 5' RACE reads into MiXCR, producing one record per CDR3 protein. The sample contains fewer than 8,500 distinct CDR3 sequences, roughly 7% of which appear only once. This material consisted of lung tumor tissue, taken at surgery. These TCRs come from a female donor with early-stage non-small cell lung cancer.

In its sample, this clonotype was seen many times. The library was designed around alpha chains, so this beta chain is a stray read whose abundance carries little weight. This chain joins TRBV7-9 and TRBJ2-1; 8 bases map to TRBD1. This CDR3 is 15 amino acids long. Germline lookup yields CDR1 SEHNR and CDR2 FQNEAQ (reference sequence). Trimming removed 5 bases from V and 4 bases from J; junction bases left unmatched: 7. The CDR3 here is CASSIRQGTYNEQFF. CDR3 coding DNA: TGTGCCAGCAGCATTAGACAGGGGACTTACAATGAGCAGTTCTTC.

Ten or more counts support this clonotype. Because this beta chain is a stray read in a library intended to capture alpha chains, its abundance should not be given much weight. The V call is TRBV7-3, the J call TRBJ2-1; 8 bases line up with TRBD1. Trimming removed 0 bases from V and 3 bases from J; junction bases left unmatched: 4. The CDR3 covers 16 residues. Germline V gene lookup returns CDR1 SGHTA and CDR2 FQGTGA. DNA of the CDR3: TGTGCCAGCAGCTTAACTTGGACAGGGAACTACAATGAGCAGTTCTTC. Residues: CASSLTWTGNYNEQFF.

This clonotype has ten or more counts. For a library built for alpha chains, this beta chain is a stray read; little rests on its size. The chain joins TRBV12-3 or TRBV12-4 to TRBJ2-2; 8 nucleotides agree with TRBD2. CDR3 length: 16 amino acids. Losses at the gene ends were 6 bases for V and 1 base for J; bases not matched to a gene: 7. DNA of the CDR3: TGTGCCAGCAGCCGGGGGGGGACTAGGAACACCGGGGAGCTGTTTTTT. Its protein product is CASSRGGTRNTGELFF.

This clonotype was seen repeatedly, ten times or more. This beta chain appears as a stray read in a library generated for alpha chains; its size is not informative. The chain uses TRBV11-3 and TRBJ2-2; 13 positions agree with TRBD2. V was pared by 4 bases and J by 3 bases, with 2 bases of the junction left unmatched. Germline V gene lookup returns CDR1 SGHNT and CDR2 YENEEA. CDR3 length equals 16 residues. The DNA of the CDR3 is TGTGCCAGCAGCTCGGGACTAGCGGGGTACACCGGGGAGCTGTTTTTT. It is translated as CASSSGLAGYTGELFF.

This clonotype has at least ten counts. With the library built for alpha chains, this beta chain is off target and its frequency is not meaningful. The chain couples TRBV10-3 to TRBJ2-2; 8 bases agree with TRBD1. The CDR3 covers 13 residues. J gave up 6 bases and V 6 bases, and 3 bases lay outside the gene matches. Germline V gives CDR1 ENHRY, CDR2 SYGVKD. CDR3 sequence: CAIRPQGAGELFF. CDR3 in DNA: TGTGCCATCAGACCACAGGGGGCCGGGGAGCTGTTTTTT.

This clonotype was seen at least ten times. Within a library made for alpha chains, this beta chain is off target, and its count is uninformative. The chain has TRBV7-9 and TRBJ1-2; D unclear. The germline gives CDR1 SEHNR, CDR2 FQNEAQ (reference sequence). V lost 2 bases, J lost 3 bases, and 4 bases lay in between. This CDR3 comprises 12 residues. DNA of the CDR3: TGTGCCAGCAGCTTATGGGACTATGGCTACACCTTC. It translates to CASSLWDYGYTF.

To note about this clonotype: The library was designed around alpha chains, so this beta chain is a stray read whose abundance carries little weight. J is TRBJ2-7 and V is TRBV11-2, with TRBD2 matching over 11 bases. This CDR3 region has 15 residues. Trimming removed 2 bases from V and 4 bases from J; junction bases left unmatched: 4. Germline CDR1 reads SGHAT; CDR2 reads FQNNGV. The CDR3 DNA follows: TGTGCCAGCAGCTTACAGCTAGCGGGAGGATACGAGCAGTACTTC. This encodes CASSLQLAGGYEQYF.

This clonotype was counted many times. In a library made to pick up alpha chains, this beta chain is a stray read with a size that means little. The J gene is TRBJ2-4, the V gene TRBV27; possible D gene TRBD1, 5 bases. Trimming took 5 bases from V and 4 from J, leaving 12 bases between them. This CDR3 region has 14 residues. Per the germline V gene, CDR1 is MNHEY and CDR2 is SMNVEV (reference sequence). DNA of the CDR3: TGTGCCAGCAGTCTGCGGCAGGGAAAAAACATTCAGTACTTC. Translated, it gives CASSLRQGKNIQYF.

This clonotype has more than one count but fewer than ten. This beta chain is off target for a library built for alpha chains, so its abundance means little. DNA of the CDR3: TGCGCCAGCAGTAGTAATGTGGGTTCCGAGCAGTACTTC. The encoded protein is CASSSNVGSEQYF. This chain connects TRBV10-1 to TRBJ2-7, with no clear D. Between the trimmed V and J ends, which lost 5 bases and 6 bases, there was a span of 14 bases. Germline CDR1 reads WNHNN; CDR2 reads SYGVQD (reference sequence). CDR3 length: 13 residues.

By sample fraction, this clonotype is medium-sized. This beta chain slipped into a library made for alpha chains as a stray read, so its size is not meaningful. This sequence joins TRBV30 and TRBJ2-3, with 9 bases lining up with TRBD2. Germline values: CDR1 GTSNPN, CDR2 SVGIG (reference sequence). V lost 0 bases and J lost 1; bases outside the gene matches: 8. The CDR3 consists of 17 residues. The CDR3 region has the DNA TGTGCCTGGAGTGTTCGAACTAGCGGGTACCGCACAGATACGCAGTATTTT. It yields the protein CAWSVRTSGYRTDTQYF.

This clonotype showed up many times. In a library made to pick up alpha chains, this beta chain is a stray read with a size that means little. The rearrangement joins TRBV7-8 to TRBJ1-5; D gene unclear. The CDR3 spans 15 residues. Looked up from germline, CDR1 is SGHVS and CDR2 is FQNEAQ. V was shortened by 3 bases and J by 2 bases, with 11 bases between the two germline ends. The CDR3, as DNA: TGTGCCAGCAGCTTTTCGATAACGCGCAATCAGCCCCAGCATTTT. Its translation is CASSFSITRNQPQHF.

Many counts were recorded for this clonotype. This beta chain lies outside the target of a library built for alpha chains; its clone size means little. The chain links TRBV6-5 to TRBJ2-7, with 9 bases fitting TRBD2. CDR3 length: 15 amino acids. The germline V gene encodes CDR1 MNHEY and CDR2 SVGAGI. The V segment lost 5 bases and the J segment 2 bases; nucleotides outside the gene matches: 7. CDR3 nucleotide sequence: TGTGCCAGCAGTCCTCTACTAGCGGGTCCCTACGAGCAGTACTTC. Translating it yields CASSPLLAGPYEQYF.

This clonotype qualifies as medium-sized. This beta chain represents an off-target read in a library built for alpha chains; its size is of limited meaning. CDR3 sequence: CASSPGLAGARGGELFF. CDR3 DNA sequence: TGTGCCAGCAGCCCGGGACTAGCGGGAGCCCGAGGCGGGGAGCTGTTTTTT. The chain employs TRBV9 and TRBJ2-2; 14 bases line up with TRBD2. The CDR3 runs 17 residues. With V trimmed by 4 bases and J by 7 bases, 9 bases remained unmatched. Germline V CDR1 and CDR2: SGDLS, YYNGEE.

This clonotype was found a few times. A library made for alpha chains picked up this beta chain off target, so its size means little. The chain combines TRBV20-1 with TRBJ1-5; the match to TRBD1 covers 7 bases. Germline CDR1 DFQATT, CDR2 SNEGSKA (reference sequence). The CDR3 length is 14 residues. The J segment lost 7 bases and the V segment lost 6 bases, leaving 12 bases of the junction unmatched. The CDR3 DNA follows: TGCAGTGCCATTGGGACAGTACCCAAACAGCCCCAGCATTTT. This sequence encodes CSAIGTVPKQPQHF.

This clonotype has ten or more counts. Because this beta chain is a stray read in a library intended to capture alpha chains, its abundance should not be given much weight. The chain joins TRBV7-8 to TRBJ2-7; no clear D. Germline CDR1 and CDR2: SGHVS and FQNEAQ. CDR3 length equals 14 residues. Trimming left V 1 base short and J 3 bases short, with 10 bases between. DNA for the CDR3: TGTGCCAGCAGCTTAGAAGTCACACGCTACGAGCAGTACTTC. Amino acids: CASSLEVTRYEQYF. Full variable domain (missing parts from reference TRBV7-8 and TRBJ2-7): GAGVSQSPRYKVAKRGQDVALRCDPISGHVSLFWYQQALGQGPEFLTYFQNEAQLDKSGLPSDRFFAERPEGSVSTLKIQRTQQEDSAVYLCASSLEVTRYEQYFGPGTRLTVT.

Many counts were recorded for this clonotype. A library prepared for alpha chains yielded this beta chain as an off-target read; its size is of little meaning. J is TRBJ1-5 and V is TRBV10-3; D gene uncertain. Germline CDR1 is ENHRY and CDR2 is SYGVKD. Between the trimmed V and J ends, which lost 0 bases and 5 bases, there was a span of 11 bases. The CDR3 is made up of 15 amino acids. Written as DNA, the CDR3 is TGTGCCATCAGTGAGTCCGGGGTAAAGTATCAGCCCCAGCATTTT. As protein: CAISESGVKYQPQHF.

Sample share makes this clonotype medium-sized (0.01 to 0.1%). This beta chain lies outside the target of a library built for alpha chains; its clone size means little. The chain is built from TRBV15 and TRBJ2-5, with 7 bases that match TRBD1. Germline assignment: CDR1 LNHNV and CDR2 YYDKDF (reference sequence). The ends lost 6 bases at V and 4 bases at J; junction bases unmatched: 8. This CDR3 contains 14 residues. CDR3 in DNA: TGTGCCACCAGTATGACCGGGACAGCAGAGACCCAGTACTTC. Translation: CATSMTGTAETQYF.

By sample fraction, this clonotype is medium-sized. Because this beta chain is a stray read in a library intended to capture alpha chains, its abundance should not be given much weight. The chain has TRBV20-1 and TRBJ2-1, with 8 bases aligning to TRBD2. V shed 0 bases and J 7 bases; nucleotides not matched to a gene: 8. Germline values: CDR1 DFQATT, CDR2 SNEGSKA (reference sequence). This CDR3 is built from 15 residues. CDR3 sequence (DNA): TGCAGTGCTAGAGATCGGATTAGCGGGGTAAATGAGCAGTTCTTC. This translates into CSARDRISGVNEQFF.

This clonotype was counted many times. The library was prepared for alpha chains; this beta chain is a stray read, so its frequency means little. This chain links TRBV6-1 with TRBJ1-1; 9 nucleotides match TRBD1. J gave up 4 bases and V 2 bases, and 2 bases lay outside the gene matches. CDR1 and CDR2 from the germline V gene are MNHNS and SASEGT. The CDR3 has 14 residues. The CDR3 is CASSERDRVTEAFF. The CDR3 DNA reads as TGTGCCAGCAGTGAAAGGGACAGGGTCACTGAAGCTTTCTTT.

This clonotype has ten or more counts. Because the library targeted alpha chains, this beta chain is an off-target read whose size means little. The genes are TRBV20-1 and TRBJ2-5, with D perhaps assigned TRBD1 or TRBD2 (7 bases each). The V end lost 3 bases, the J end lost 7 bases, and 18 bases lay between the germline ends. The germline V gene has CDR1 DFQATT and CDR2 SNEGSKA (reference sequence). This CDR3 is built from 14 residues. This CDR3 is CSARDQGGKWTQYF. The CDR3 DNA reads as TGCAGTGCTAGGGACCAGGGGGGGAAGTGGACCCAGTACTTC.

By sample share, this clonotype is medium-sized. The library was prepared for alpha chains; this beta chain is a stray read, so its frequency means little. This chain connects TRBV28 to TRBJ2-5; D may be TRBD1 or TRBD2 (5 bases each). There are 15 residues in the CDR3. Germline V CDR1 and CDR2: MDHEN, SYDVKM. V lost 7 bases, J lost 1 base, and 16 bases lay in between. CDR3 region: CASIEGRLVQETQYF. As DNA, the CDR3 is TGTGCCAGCATTGAGGGGCGGCTGGTCCAAGAGACCCAGTACTTC.

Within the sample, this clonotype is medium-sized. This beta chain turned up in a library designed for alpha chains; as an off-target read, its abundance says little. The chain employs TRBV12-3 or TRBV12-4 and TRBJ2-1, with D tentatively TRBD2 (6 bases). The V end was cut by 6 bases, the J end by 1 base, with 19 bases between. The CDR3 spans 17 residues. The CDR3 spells CASSRTGGSASYNEQFF. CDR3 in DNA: TGTGCCAGCAGCCGGACCGGGGGTAGCGCTTCCTACAATGAGCAGTTCTTC.

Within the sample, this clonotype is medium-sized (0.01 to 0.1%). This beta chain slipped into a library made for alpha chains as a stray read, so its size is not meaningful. CDR3 amino acids: CASSNRASEGNIQYF. In nucleotides, the CDR3 is TGCGCCAGCAGCAACCGGGCCTCAGAGGGTAACATTCAGTACTTC. The chain combines TRBV5-1 with TRBJ2-4, with a tentative D call TRBD2 (5 bases). Trimming stripped 4 bases from V and 7 bases from J, with 18 bases between. CDR3 length: 15 amino acids. Germline V gene sequence: CDR1 SGHRS, CDR2 YFSETQ.

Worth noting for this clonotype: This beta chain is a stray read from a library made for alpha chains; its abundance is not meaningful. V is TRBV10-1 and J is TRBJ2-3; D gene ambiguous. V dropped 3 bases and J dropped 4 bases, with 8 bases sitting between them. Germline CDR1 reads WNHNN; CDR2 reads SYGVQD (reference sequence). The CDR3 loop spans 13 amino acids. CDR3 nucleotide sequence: TGCGCCAGCAGTGAAGTAGCCCCAGATACGCAGTATTTT. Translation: CASSEVAPDTQYF.

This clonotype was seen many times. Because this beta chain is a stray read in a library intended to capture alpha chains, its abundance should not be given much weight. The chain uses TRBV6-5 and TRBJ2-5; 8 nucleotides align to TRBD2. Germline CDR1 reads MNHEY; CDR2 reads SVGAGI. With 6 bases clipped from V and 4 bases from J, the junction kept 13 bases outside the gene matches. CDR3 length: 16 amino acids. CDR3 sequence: CASRRSGSPRGETQYF. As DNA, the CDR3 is TGTGCCAGCAGAAGAAGCGGGAGTCCGCGGGGAGAGACCCAGTACTTC.

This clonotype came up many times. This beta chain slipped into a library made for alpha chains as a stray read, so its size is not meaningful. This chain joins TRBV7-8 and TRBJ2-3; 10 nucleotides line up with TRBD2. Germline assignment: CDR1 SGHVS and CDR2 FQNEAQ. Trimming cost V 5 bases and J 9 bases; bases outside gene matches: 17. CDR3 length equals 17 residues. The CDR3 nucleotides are TGTGCCAGCAGCCGAGAAGCGGGAGGGCCGCGTCGGAACACGCAGTATTTT. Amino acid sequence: CASSREAGGPRRNTQYF.

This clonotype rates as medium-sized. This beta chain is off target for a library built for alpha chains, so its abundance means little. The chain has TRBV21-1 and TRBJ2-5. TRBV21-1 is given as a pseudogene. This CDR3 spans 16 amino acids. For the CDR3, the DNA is TGTGCCAGCAGCAAAAGGTTTGGGAACAAAGAAGGGACCCAGTACTTC. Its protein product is CASSKRFGNKEGTQYF.

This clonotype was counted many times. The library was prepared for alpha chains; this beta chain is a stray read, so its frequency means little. CDR3 residues: CASRQGGDTQYF. The DNA of the CDR3 is TGTGCCAGCAGACAGGGAGGAGATACGCAGTATTTT. The chain carries TRBV7-2 and TRBJ2-3; D is possibly TRBD1 or TRBD2 (6 bases each). V lost 6 bases, J lost 5 bases, and 9 bases lay in between. CDR3 length equals 12 residues. Germline assignment: CDR1 SGHTA and CDR2 FQGNSA.

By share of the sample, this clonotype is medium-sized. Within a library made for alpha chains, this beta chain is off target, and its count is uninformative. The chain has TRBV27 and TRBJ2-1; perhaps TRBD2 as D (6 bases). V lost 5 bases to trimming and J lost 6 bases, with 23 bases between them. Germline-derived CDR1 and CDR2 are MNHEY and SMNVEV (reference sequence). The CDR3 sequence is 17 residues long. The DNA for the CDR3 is TGTGCCAGCAGTCCCCCCGGATTCCAGCGGGTGAGCAATGAGCAGTTCTTC. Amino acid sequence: CASSPPGFQRVSNEQFF.

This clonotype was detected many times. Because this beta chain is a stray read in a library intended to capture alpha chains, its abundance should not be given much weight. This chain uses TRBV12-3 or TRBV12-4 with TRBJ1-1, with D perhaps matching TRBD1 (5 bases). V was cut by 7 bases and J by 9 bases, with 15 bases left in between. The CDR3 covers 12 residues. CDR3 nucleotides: TGTGCCAGCACAAAATGGGGGGAGAAAGCTTTCTTT. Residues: CASTKWGEKAFF.